The rows below give T cell receptor beta chains drawn from one sample of a study of blood T cell repertoires in COVID-19. Libraries were prepared by immunoSEQ multiplex PCR; TCRdb keeps only in-frame clonotypes and omits some of them. Counted here are approximately 30,000 clones, more than 70% occurring once; the ten biggest clones make up around 0.53%. The sample consisted of peripheral blood. Receptors originate from a woman aged 40 to 50 with active or convalescent COVID-19. The CDR3 runs from the conserved cysteine through the conserved F or W. The D gene is left open where the match is weak. Some rows have no size entry. The others give once, few or many, or a class for an expanded clone.

14 . TRBJ2-5 . TRBV10-3 TGTGCCATCAGTGAGTCTCGGGGCCAAGAGACCCAGTACTTC CAISESRGQETQYF
15 . TRBJ1-1 . TRBV4-1 TGCGCCAGCAGCCAAGATCCGGGAGGGGAAACTGAAGCTTTCTTT CASSQDPGGETEAFF
14 . TRBJ2-3 . TRBV6-5 TGTGCCAGCAGTCAACGGACTATGGCAGATACGCAGTATTTT CASSQRTMADTQYF
14 . TRBJ1-5 . TRBV7-2 TGTGCCAGCAGCTTAATGTCAGGAGGGCAGCCCCAGCATTTT CASSLMSGGQPQHF
16 TRBD1 TRBJ1-3 few TRBV15 TGTGCCACCAGCGCACCGGGACAGGGCTTTGGAAACACCATATATTTT CATSAPGQGFGNTIYF
15 . TRBJ1-3 . TRBV7-8 TGTGCCAGCAGCTTAGGTTACGGGTCTGGAAACACCATATATTTT CASSLGYGSGNTIYF
15 . TRBJ1-2 . TRBV15 TGTGCCACCAGCAGAGGGACGGGGTTGGGCTATGGCTACACCTTC CATSRGTGLGYGYTF
16 TRBD1 TRBJ1-6 . TRBV27 TGTGCCAGCAGTCCACAGCCCGACAGGGCCTGGTCACCCCTCCACTTT CASSPQPDRAWSPLHF
12 . TRBJ2-1 . TRBV6-5 TGTGCCAGCAGCCGAGCTCGCAATGAGCAGTTCTTC CASSRARNEQFF
16 TRBD1 TRBJ2-2 . TRBV6-1 TGTGCCAGCAGTGAATTGACAGGGGCGAACACCGGGGAGCTGTTTTTT CASSELTGANTGELFF
16 TRBD2 TRBJ2-7 . TRBV7-9 TGTGCCAGCAGCCCTCTAGCGGGCCTCAGCTCCTACGAGCAGTACTTC CASSPLAGLSSYEQYF
14 TRBD1 TRBJ2-3 . TRBV9 TGTGCCAGCAGCGCGGGACAGACTGGGGATACGCAGTATTTT CASSAGQTGDTQYF
14 . TRBJ1-2 few TRBV7-2 TGTGCCAGCAGCTTGGTGGGCCTGGATGGTGGCTACACCTTC CASSLVGLDGGYTF
15 TRBD1 TRBJ1-2 once TRBV7-9 TGTGCCAGCAGCATAGACAGGGGGCAAGGCTATGGCTACACCTTC CASSIDRGQGYGYTF
13 TRBD1 TRBJ1-5 . TRBV2 TGTGCCAGCAGTACAGGGGGCGATCAGCCCCAGCATTTT CASSTGGDQPQHF
16 TRBD1 TRBJ2-2 . TRBV19 TGTGCCAGCCGATCTAGGGTCGGGACAGAAAACGGGGAGCTGTTTTTT CASRSRVGTENGELFF
18 TRBD2 TRBJ2-6 . TRBV29-1 TGCAGCGTGCACCGACTAGCGGGGGATAGCTCTGGGGCCAACGTCCTGACTTTC CSVHRLAGDSSGANVLTF
16 . TRBJ1-5 . TRBV21-1 TGTGCCAGTAGCAAAGAAGAGACAGGGGACAATCAGCCCCAGCATTTT CASSKEETGDNQPQHF
13 . TRBJ2-1 . TRBV12-3/TRBV12-4 TGTGCCAGCAGTTTAGGGGCGTACAATGAGCAGTTCTTC CASSLGAYNEQFF
12 . TRBJ2-7 . TRBV14 TGTGCCAGCAGCCAAGTTAGCTACGAGCAGTACTTC CASSQVSYEQYF
12 . TRBJ2-7 . TRBV19 TGTGCCACGACAGGCAACTCCTACGAGCAGTACTTC CATTGNSYEQYF
14 . TRBJ2-2 . TRBV6-2/TRBV6-3 TGTGCCAGCAGTGATACTGGGAACACCGGGGAGCTGTTTTTT CASSDTGNTGELFF
16 . TRBJ2-3 once TRBV7-8 TGTGCCAGCAGCTTAGTAAGTGGGAGGAACACAGATACGCAGTATTTT CASSLVSGRNTDTQYF
15 TRBD2 TRBJ2-7 . TRBV19 TGTGCCAGTAGCCGGGGGGGGGACCCCTCCTACGAGCAGTACTTC CASSRGGDPSYEQYF
12 . TRBJ1-1 once TRBV7-8 TGTGCCAGCAGCCCTTTGAACACTGAAGCTTTCTTT CASSPLNTEAFF